These T cell receptor beta chains were read from a single sample in a study of a mutant IDH1 vaccine in newly diagnosed glioma. Data came from immunoSEQ multiplex PCR; TCRdb stores just in-frame clones and leaves some out. The sample consists of about 50,000 clones, roughly 85% of them appearing once. The material was PBMCs, obtained from a glioma patient treated with radiotherapy, temozolomide or both. The receptor source for this set is a man aged 35-49 years with glioma. Both conserved end residues are part of each CDR3. A D gene is named only where the DNA matches it firmly. Rows give clone size only sometimes, using once, few, many, or a class for an expanded clone.

d_call	j_call	clone_size	v_call	cdr3_nt	cdr3_aa
-	TRBJ2-5	-	TRBV6-5	TGTGCCAGCAGCGACGACCGGGCTACGCGGCAGTACTTC	CASSDDRATRQYF
-	TRBJ1-2	-	TRBV5-6	TGTGCCAGCAGCTTGGTTAGGGGTGACTATGGCTACACCTTC	CASSLVRGDYGYTF
TRBD1	TRBJ1-5	-	TRBV27	TGTGCCAGCAGTTCTGACAGGGGGCGAGCCCAGCATTTT	CASSSDRGRAQHF
TRBD2	TRBJ2-2	-	TRBV7-9	TGTGCCAGCAGCCCTTCTAAGGGACTAGCAACGAACACCGGGGAGCTGTTTTTT	CASSPSKGLATNTGELFF
TRBD1	TRBJ1-1	once	TRBV29-1	TGCAGCGTGGACAGGGCGAACACTGAAGCTTTCTTT	CSVDRANTEAFF
-	TRBJ1-2	-	TRBV5-4	TGTGCCAGCAGCTTGGTGGCAGGGACTGGCTACACCTTC	CASSLVAGTGYTF
-	TRBJ1-4	-	TRBV29-1	TGCAGCGTCCCGGTTCGGGGTGAAAAACTGTTTTTT	CSVPVRGEKLFF
TRBD1	TRBJ2-7	-	TRBV7-9	TGTGCCAGCAGCGGACAGGGGGTGGAGTTCTACGAGCAGTACTTC	CASSGQGVEFYEQYF
-	TRBJ2-7	-	TRBV4-1	TGCGCCAGCAGCCAAGATATCAGTTATTACGAGCAGTACTTC	CASSQDISYYEQYF
TRBD1	TRBJ2-6	once	TRBV4-3	TGCGCCAGCAGCCAAGGGACAGGGCTTAGGGCCAACGTCCTGACTTTC	CASSQGTGLRANVLTF